This T cell receptor beta chain was profiled in a study of T cell repertoires in cytomegalovirus infection. For the study at large: Public TCR beta signatures provided an indication of both CMV infection and a matching HLA type.

One entry per CDR3 protein, called by TCRdb with MiXCR from the reads. This sample yields 310,000 or so distinct CDR3 sequences, of which 25% are seen a single time; roughly 14% belongs to the top ten. A note on this clonotype: The antigen remains undetermined.

Between the trimmed V and J ends, which lost 0 bases and 9 bases, there was a span of 12 bases. The CDR3 is 14 residues long. CDR1 and CDR2 (germline): SGHTA, FQGTGA. The study's findings and limits: HLA-C-restricted CMV-specific TCR beta clonotypes were dominant in the ex vivo response.

Sequencing input: PBMCs. This TCR derives from a human donor in good health (CMV status not recorded). Some clones in this sample may be carry-over from other donors' samples. V and J are TRBV7-3 and TRBJ2-1, with a possible D match to TRBD1 (5 bases). Here the CDR3 DNA reads TGTGCCAGCAGCTTAACCCAGGGCTCGGGTGAGCAGTTCTTC. Protein product: CASSLTQGSGEQFF.